One and the same sample provided the 8 T cell receptor beta chains below, sequenced in a study of cytomegalovirus exposure and HLA in healthy donors. The method was immunoSEQ multiplex PCR; TCRdb's version includes in-frame clones alone and lacks a portion of them. Of 200,000 to 250,000 clones listed, over 80% are singletons. The sequenced sample was PBMCs. These receptors were taken from a woman under 30 in good health and CMV-seronegative.

The V call is TRBV4-2, the J call TRBJ2-3; 8 bases map to TRBD1. The V segment lost 0 bases and the J segment 3 bases; nucleotides outside the gene matches: 2. CDR1 is LGHNA and CDR2 is YNFKEQ in the germline V gene. This CDR3 spans 15 amino acids. DNA for the CDR3: TGTGCCAGCAGCCAAGATACAGGGGGAACAGATACGCAGTATTTT. The encoded protein is CASSQDTGGTDTQYF.

The rearrangement joins TRBV10-2 to TRBJ2-1; 7 positions agree with TRBD2. The CDR3 consists of 16 residues. Germline V gene lookup returns CDR1 WSHSY and CDR2 SAAADI. V dropped 5 bases and J dropped 0; count of bases not matched to a gene: 7. The CDR3 sequence is CASSKGLSSSYNEQFF. The DNA of the CDR3 is TGCGCCAGCAGTAAGGGACTATCTAGCTCCTACAATGAGCAGTTCTTC.

The rearrangement joins TRBV27 to TRBJ1-1; D is possibly TRBD1 (6 bases). The CDR3 contains 12 residues. CDR1 is MNHEY and CDR2 is SMNVEV in the germline V gene (reference sequence). V shed 5 bases and J shed 8 bases, with 12 bases lying between them. The CDR3 DNA reads TGTGCCAGCAGTCTACTTCAGGGGGAAGCTTTCTTT. Translating gives CASSLLQGEAFF.

This clone was detected only once. The genes are TRBV19 and TRBJ1-1; maybe TRBD1 (5 bases). The germline V and J ends were trimmed by 5 bases and 9 bases, with 19 bases remaining between them. This CDR3 is built from 14 residues. CDR1 is LNHDA, CDR2 SQIVND, per germline (reference sequence). Here the CDR3 reads CASSFDARVTKAFF. In DNA, the CDR3 is TGTGCCAGTAGTTTCGATGCCAGGGTGACGAAAGCTTTCTTT.

The chain links TRBV29-1 to TRBJ1-1, with 8 bases fitting TRBD1. V lost 6 bases and J lost 1; bases outside the gene matches: 10. CDR1 and CDR2 from the germline V gene are SQVTM and ANQGSEA. The CDR3 covers 15 residues. CDR3 residues: CSVRRDRKPNTEAFF. CDR3 DNA: TGCAGCGTCCGCCGGGACAGGAAACCGAACACTGAAGCTTTCTTT.

The V call is TRBV19, the J call TRBJ2-3; D perhaps matches TRBD2 (5 bases). CDR1 is LNHDA and CDR2 is SQIVND in the germline V gene (reference sequence). The CDR3 consists of 15 residues. The V end was cut by 6 bases, the J end by 0 bases, with 13 bases between. This CDR3 is CASRSREGSTDTQYF. The CDR3 nucleotides are TGTGCCAGTAGATCTCGGGAAGGGAGCACAGATACGCAGTATTTT.

The rearrangement uses TRBV5-1 and TRBJ1-1; D gene uncertain. The CDR3 extends over 13 amino acids. The V end lost 0 bases, the J end lost 4 bases, and 7 bases lay between the germline ends. The germline V gene has CDR1 SGHRS and CDR2 YFSETQ. CDR3 bases: TGCGCCAGCAGCTTGGCACCTCCCACTGAAGCTTTCTTT. Translated, it gives CASSLAPPTEAFF.

The rearrangement uses TRBV7-2 and TRBJ2-2; D may be TRBD1 or TRBD2 (5 bases each). This CDR3 region has 14 residues. V shed 1 base and J shed 6 bases, with 9 bases lying between them. Per the germline V gene, CDR1 is SGHTA and CDR2 is FQGNSA. Written as DNA, the CDR3 is TGTGCCAGCAGCTTAGTTGGGGGATCCGGGGAGCTGTTTTTT. This sequence encodes CASSLVGGSGELFF.